Following are 8 T cell receptor beta chains from one sample sequenced in a study of Ad26.COV2.S vaccination and SARS-CoV-2 variants. The treatment here: 19 received Ad26.COV2.S at low or high dose, single or two shots; a few received placebo; per-sample allocation not given. Samples were taken on day 63 after the first vaccine or placebo injection. The table came from immunoSEQ multiplex PCR; TCRdb's copy has only in-frame clones and leaves some out. Here the sample spans roughly 250,000 clones, approximately 88% being singletons. Sample: peripheral blood, taken in a trial of Ad26.COV2.S vaccine versus placebo. The receptors here all came from a person aged 18-60 years who received the Ad26.COV2.S COVID-19 vaccine or a placebo.

Comment on this clone: Different DNA sequences within this sample yield the same CDR3. The V call is TRBV7-3, the J call TRBJ2-3, with D unclear. The germline gives CDR1 SGHTA, CDR2 FQGTGA. The V end lost 5 bases, the J end lost 0 bases, and 3 bases lay between the germline ends. The CDR3 is 12 residues long. CDR3 amino acids: CASSPSTDTQYF. The CDR3 coding sequence is TGTGCCAGCAGCCCGAGCACAGATACGCAGTATTTT.

The chain links TRBV4-2 to TRBJ2-6, with 9 bases lining up with TRBD1. The CDR3 is 19 amino acids. The germline CDR1 and CDR2 sequences are LGHNA and YNFKEQ. Trimming cost V 4 bases and J 0 bases; bases outside gene matches: 10. For the CDR3, the DNA is TGTGCCAGCAGCCGCTGGCCGGGACAGGGCACCTCTGGGGCCAACGTCCTGACTTTC. As protein: CASSRWPGQGTSGANVLTF.

The J gene is TRBJ1-2, the V gene TRBV30; no firm D call. The germline V gene has CDR1 GTSNPN and CDR2 SVGIG (reference sequence). V was clipped by 3 bases and J by 3 bases, with 11 bases between them. CDR3 size: 13 residues. CDR3 bases: TGTGCCTGGAGATTACACACTCACTATGGCTACACCTTC. It encodes CAWRLHTHYGYTF.

This rearrangement joins TRBV7-8 to TRBJ2-1, with unresolved D. V was clipped by 6 bases and J by 6 bases, with 12 bases between them. The germline V gene encodes CDR1 SGHVS and CDR2 FQNEAQ. The CDR3 is 13 amino acids. The CDR3 here is CASSTGLFNEQFF. As DNA, the CDR3 is TGTGCCAGCAGTACCGGGCTATTCAATGAGCAGTTCTTC.

The V gene is TRBV11-2, the J gene TRBJ2-7; the D gene is possibly TRBD2 (6 bases). Trimming took 1 base from V and 3 from J, leaving 19 bases between them. CDR3 size: 17 residues. Germline V gene sequence: CDR1 SGHAT, CDR2 FQNNGV. This CDR3 reads CASSLGYGGFIGYEQYV. As DNA, the CDR3 is TGTGCCAGCAGCTTAGGGTACGGGGGTTTTATCGGCTACGAGCAGTACGTC.

Of note for this clone: Compared with germline, one end of the junction differs, possibly owing to a read error. J is TRBJ1-2 and V is TRBV5-5; D unresolved. CDR1 is SGHKS and CDR2 is YYEKEE in the germline V gene (reference sequence). This CDR3 contains 16 residues. The CDR3 DNA is TGTGCCGGCAGCTTGGGTGCGACCTTAGCTAACTATGGCTACACCTTC. Its protein is CAGSLGATLANYGYTF.

The chain joins TRBV5-1 to TRBJ2-3, with 10 bases lining up with TRBD2. CDR1 is SGHRS, CDR2 YFSETQ, per germline. The CDR3 extends over 16 amino acids. J was trimmed by 6 bases and V by 1 base; bases with no gene match: 8. In nucleotides, the CDR3 is TGCGCCAGCAGCTTGAGAAGCGGGAGGGCCGGGGATACGCAGTATTTT. It codes for CASSLRSGRAGDTQYF.

This chain links TRBV5-1 with TRBJ2-1; TRBD2 matches 13 bases. CDR3 length: 14 residues. Per the germline V gene, CDR1 is SGHRS and CDR2 is YFSETQ. The ends lost 4 bases at V and 9 bases at J; junction bases unmatched: 4. CDR3 in DNA: TGCGCCAGCAGCCCCGGACTAGCGGGGGTTGAGCAGTTCTTC. The encoded protein is CASSPGLAGVEQFF.